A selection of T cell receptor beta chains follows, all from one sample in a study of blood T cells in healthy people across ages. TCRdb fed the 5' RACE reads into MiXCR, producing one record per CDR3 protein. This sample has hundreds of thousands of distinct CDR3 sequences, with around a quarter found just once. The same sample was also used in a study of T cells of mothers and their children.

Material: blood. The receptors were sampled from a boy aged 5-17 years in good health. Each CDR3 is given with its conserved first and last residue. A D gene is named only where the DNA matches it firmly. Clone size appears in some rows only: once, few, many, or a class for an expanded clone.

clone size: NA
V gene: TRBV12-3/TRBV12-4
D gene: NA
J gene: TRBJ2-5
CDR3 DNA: TGTGCCAGCCACCAGCTCTCGGGGCGAGAGACCCAGTACTTC
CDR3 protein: CASHQLSGRETQYF

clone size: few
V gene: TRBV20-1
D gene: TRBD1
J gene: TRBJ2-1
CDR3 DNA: TGCAGTGCTACCCGGGACAGGGGATTCGTTGCCTACAATGAGCAGTTCTTC
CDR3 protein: CSATRDRGFVAYNEQFF

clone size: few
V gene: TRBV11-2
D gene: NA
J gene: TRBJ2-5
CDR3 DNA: TGTGCCAGCAGCTTGGGCTCTAGCGCATTAAGCGAGACCCAGTACTTC
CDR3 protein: CASSLGSSALSETQYF

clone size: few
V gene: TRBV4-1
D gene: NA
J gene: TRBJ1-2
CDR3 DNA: TGCGCCAGCAGTTCTTATCTTCAGTCTACGGAAGGCTACACCTTC
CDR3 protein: CASSSYLQSTEGYTF

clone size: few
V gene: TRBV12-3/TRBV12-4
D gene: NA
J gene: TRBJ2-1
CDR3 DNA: TGTGCCAGCAGTCCCAGTGGGTTTGAGCAGTTCTTC
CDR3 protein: CASSPSGFEQFF

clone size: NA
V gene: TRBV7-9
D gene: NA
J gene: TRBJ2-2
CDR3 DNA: TGTGCCAGCCGTTCGGGACCCAAAGTAGACTACACCGGGGAGCTGTTTTTT
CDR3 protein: CASRSGPKVDYTGELFF

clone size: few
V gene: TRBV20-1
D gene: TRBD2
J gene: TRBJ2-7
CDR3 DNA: TGCAGTGCCAGCGGGGCAAGCTACGAGCAGTACTTC
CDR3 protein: CSASGASYEQYF

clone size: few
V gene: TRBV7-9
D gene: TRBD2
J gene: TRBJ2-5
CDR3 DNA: TGTGCCAGCAGCTTAGTTAACCCGCGGGAGGGCCTCTTCTTC
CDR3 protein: CASSLVNPREGLFF

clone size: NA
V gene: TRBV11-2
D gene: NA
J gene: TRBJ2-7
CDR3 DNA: TGTGCCAGCAGCTTCGGGGCTTCAAGCTCCTACGAGCAGTACTTC
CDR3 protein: CASSFGASSSYEQYF

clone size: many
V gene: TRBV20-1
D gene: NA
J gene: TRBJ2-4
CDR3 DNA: TGCAGTGCTAGTTACGGGAACAAAAACATTCAGTACTTC
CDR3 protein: CSASYGNKNIQYF

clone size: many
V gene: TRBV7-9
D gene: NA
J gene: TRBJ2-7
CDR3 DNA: TGTGCCAGCCAAGTCCTTACAACCTACGAGCAGTACTTC
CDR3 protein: CASQVLTTYEQYF

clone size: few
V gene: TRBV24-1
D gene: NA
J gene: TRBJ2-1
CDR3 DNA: TGTGCCACCAGTGAGACTACAGTGAATGAGCAGTTCTTC
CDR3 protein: CATSETTVNEQFF

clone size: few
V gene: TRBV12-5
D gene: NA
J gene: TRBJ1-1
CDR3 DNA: TGTGCTAGTGGTTTTGGTTTGGGGAACACTGAAGCTTTCTTT
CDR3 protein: CASGFGLGNTEAFF

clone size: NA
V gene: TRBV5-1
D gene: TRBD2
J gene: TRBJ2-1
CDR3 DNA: TGCGCCAGCAGCTTGGCAGCGGGAGGGATTAATGAGCAGTTCTTC
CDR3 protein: CASSLAAGGINEQFF

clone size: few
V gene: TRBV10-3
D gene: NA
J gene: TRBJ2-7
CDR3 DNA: TGTGCCATCAGTGAGTCGGGACAACTTTACGAGCAGTACTTC
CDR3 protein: CAISESGQLYEQYF

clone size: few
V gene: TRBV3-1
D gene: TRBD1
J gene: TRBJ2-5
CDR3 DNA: TGTGCCAGCAGCCAATTTCCGGGACAGGGGGAACAGACCCAGTACTTC
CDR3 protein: CASSQFPGQGEQTQYF